This TCR beta chain was obtained from a study of glioma-infiltrating T cells after dendritic cell vaccination. Study in general: The vaccine used monocyte-derived dendritic cells pulsed overnight with autologous tumor lysate.

Time point of the sample: after dendritic cell vaccination, including at tumor progression/relapse. The data were produced by immunoSEQ multiplex PCR, yet TCRdb's version contains in-frame clones alone and is incomplete. The sample includes about 50,000 clones, 89% of them seen just once. This CDR3 is 15 amino acids long. The germline V gene encodes CDR1 MNHEY and CDR2 SVGAGI. V was clipped by 0 bases and J by 1 base, with 9 bases between them. The sequencing used blood, collected after dendritic cell vaccination. The rearrangement links TRBV6-5 to TRBJ1-1, with no clear D. The receptor's source is a human donor with glioblastoma. CDR3 sequence reads: CASSYSKSGNTEAFF. In DNA, the CDR3 is TGTGCCAGCAGTTACTCGAAATCCGGGAACACTGAAGCTTTCTTT.